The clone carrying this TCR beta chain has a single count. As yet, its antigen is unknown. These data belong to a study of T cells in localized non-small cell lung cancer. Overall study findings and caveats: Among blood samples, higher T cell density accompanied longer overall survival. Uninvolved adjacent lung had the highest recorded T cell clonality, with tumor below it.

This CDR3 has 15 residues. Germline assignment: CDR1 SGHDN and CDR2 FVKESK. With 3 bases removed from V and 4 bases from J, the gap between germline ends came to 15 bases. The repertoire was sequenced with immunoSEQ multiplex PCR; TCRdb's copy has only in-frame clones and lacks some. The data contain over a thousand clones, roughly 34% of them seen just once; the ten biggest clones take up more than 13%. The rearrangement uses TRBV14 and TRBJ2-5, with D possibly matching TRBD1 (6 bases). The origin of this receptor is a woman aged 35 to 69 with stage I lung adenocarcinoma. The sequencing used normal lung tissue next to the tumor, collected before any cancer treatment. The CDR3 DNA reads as TGTGCCAGCAGCCAGTATCAGGGGACCCGAGAGACCCAGTACTTC. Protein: CASSQYQGTRETQYF. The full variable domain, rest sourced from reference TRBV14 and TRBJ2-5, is EAGVTQFPSHSVIEKGQTVTLRCDPISGHDNLYWYRRVMGKEIKFLLHFVKESKQDESGMPNNRFLAERTGGTYSTLKVQPAELEDSGVYFCASSQYQGTRETQYFGPGTRLLVL.